Below are 4 T cell receptor beta chains sequenced from a single sample in a study of human T cells and chemical hapten exposure (dated by TCRdb to the early 2020s). Library preparation employed RACE. Sequencing instrument: NextSeq 500. TCRdb cleaned the public reads at Q25 with fastp, built clones with MiXCR and kept in-frame beta chains. Identical CDR3 protein sequences are pooled into one entry, listed with their most common genes and DNA. The sample table shows 100,000 or so distinct CDR3 sequences, and 10% to 13% are seen once. The ten largest account for roughly 2.4% of the sample. The sample's time point label, decoded: patch test 1, 2 weeks after DPC sensitization. This sample's treatment or condition label indicates: therapeutic diphenylcyclopropenone sensitization with weekly scalp DPC. Sample: whole blood, taken in connection with sensitization to the hapten diphenylcyclopropenone (DPC). The receptors stem from a man aged 40-50 years with alopecia areata. Some clones in this sample may be carry-over from other donors' samples.

This clonotype showed up just a few times. This chain links TRBV16 with TRBJ1-5; 10 positions match TRBD1. The CDR3 has 18 residues. The germline CDR1 and CDR2 sequences are KGHSY and FQNENV. Unmatched junction bases numbered 7, after V lost 0 bases and J lost 2 bases. CDR3 nucleotides: TGTGCCAGCAGCCAATCTGTGACAGGGGGCTTGGGCAATCAGCCCCAGCATTTT. Protein: CASSQSVTGGLGNQPQHF. Based on the CDR3 plus reference TRBV16 and TRBJ1-5, the full variable domain is GEEVAQTPKHLVRGEGQKAKLYCAPIKGHSYVFWYQQVLKNEFKFLISFQNENVFDETGMPKERFSAKCLPNSPCSLEIQATKLEDSAVYFCASSQSVTGGLGNQPQHFGDGTRLSIL.

V usage is TRBV29-1 and J usage is TRBJ2-7, with TRBD2 matching 10 bases. J was trimmed by 4 bases and V by 6 bases; bases with no gene match: 9. The CDR3 consists of 14 residues. The germline V gene has CDR1 SQVTM and CDR2 ANQGSEA. In DNA form, the CDR3 reads TGCAGCGTAGAACAGCGGGAGGGGTTGTACGAGCAGTACTTC. Amino acids: CSVEQREGLYEQYF.

The V gene is TRBV5-1, the J gene TRBJ2-1; D gene unclear. V shed 2 bases and J shed 6 bases, with 6 bases lying between them. Germline V gene data show CDR1 as SGHRS and CDR2 as YFSETQ. The CDR3 runs 12 residues. The DNA of the CDR3 is TGCGCCAGCAGCTTCAACCTCAATGAGCAGTTCTTC. It encodes CASSFNLNEQFF.

The chain joins TRBV10-3 to TRBJ2-3; D is undetermined. Germline loops: CDR1 ENHRY, CDR2 SYGVKD. The CDR3 runs to 15 residues. V lost 2 bases and J lost 2, with 11 bases in between. CDR3: CAISETARLTDTQYF. CDR3 bases: TGTGCCATCAGTGAGACCGCCAGACTCACAGATACGCAGTATTTT.